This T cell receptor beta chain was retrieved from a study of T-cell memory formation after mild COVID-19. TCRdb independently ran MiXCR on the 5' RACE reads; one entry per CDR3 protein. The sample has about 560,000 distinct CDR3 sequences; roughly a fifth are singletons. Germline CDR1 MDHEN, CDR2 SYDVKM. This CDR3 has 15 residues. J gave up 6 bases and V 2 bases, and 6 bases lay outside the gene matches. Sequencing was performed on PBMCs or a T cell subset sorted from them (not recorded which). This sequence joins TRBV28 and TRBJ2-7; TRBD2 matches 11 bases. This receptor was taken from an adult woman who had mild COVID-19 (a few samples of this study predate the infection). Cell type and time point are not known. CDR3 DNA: TGTGCCAGCAGTTTAAATAGCGGGAGGGCCAGCGAGCAGTACTTC. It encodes CASSLNSGRASEQYF.